This T cell receptor (beta chain) was documented in a study of siplizumab effects on memory and regulatory T cells. Study-wide results and caveats: An assignable phenotype, naive or memory, was missing from roughly 78-96% of proliferating CD4+ or CD8+ clones. For mappable alloreactive CD4+ clones, the mean Treg-derived fraction was around 64% with siplizumab and under 35% in controls. Naive T cells, seemingly more diverse than memory cells, seemed major alloresponse contributors.

As to this clone: Its antigen is currently unknown. The missing conserved phenylalanine or tryptophan at the end of this CDR3 makes a read error likely. The limits of the CDR3 on the DNA are not certain, so only TCRdb's listed CDR3 is given.

Assayed TCR templates numbered roughly 10^5 for each sample. Method: immunoSEQ multiplex PCR; TCRdb's copy keeps in-frame clones and lacks some. The table includes 80,000 to 130,000 clones, around 94% detected once. The CDR3 numbers 9 amino acids, ends counted. Germline V gene lookup returns CDR1 DFQATT and CDR2 SNEGSKA (reference sequence). The sequence was obtained from a human donor in good health. The chain employs TRBV20-1 and TRBJ2-3; no DNA check was done on the table's D call, TRBD1. Sequencing input: Tregs sorted from blood. The CDR3 spells CSAIGLAGL.